This TCR beta chain was recorded in a study (dated by TCRdb to the mid-2010s). With regard to the full study: The origins of HIV persistence were investigated in individuals who naturally controlled HIV infection.

Libraries were prepared through 5' RACE. The sequencer was an Illumina HiSeq 2000. The public reads were reanalyzed by TCRdb: fastp trimming at Q25, MiXCR alignment, in-frame beta chains only. CDR3 protein sequences are deduplicated, and each keeps its most common genes and DNA. Within this sample are about 1,300 distinct CDR3 sequences, with roughly 7.2% of them counted one time only. The leading ten clones occupy roughly 15% of the sample. In the germline V gene, CDR1 corresponds to MRHNA and CDR2 to SNTAGT. Inclusive of the bounding cysteine and phenylalanine, the CDR3 is 16 residues long. The sequence is cut down to CDR3 DNA, 48 bases in frame from base 1. Relative to germline, V is missing 5 bases and J is missing 4 bases, with 5 bases of the junction outside any gene match. With respect to this clonotype: Its antigen is not yet known. The sample holds no much larger clone one base away, and base qualities are not on file.

The sequence was collected from a male donor with HIV. The rearrangement joined TRBV6-4 to TRBJ2-5; the junction holds 15 bases that match TRBD2. The sequenced material came from central memory T cells from blood PBMCs. Sample cell subset or site, as interpreted from the label and publication: central memory CD4+ T cells. The nucleotides read TGTGCCAGCAGTAACGGACTAGCGGGAGGGGGAGAGACCCAGTACTTC. Its protein product is CASSNGLAGGGETQYF.